The 7 T cell receptor beta chains below all came from one sample that was sequenced in a study of blood T cell repertoires in COVID-19 (dated by TCRdb to about 2020). To prepare the library, the immunoSEQ multiplex PCR assay was applied. The clones in this table, taken by TCRdb from immuneACCESS, are in-frame only. Not every clone is retained; where verified, under half of the shortfall comes from an unresolved V gene, and the cause of the rest is unknown. The sample has about 300,000 clones on record, 65% to 85% of them singletons. Of the sample, roughly 1.6% is held by the ten largest clones. Sequenced material: peripheral blood. These receptors all stem from a human donor with COVID-19, enrolled during active disease. The donor label of this sample is uncertain.

The chain joins TRBV10-1 to TRBJ2-1, with TRBD2 matching 9 bases. This CDR3 has 16 amino acids. Germline assignment: CDR1 WNHNN and CDR2 SYGVQD (reference sequence). Trimming took 2 bases from V and 0 from J; bases not matched to a gene: 2. CDR3 DNA: TGCGCCAGCAGTGAGATTAGCGGGAGCTCCTACAATGAGCAGTTCTTC. The encoded protein is CASSEISGSSYNEQFF.

V is TRBV3-1 (or the pseudogene TRBV3-2) and J is TRBJ1-2, with a tentative D call TRBD1 (5 bases). Trimming took off 4 bases at V and 4 bases at J, with 10 bases between the two ends. This CDR3 has 13 amino acids. Germline-derived CDR1 and CDR2 are LGHDT and YNNKEL (reference sequence). In nucleotides, the CDR3 is TGTGCCAGCAGCCCCGGACATAGCTATGGCTACACCTTC. The encoded protein is CASSPGHSYGYTF.

This chain connects TRBV7-3 to TRBJ1-1; the D gene is possibly TRBD1 (5 bases). Germline V gene lookup returns CDR1 SGHTA and CDR2 FQGTGA. There are 14 residues in the CDR3. V lost 0 bases, J lost 8 bases, and 13 bases lay in between. DNA of the CDR3: TGTGCCAGCAGCTTAACCGTGGGGGGGTACGAAGCTTTCTTT. Translating gives CASSLTVGGYEAFF. Complete variable domain (other parts from reference TRBV7-3 and TRBJ1-1): GAGVSQTPSNKVTEKGKYVELRCDPISGHTALYWYRQSLGQGPEFLIYFQGTGAADDSGLPNDRFFAVRPEGSVSTLKIQRTERGDSAVYLCASSLTVGGYEAFFGQGTRLTVV.

This chain links TRBV15 with TRBJ2-7; D is unresolved. This CDR3 comprises 13 residues. The V end was cut by 5 bases, the J end by 0 bases, with 8 bases between. The V gene's germline CDR1 is LNHNV and CDR2 YYDKDF (reference sequence). CDR3 sequence: CATSGAVSYEQYF. The CDR3 DNA reads TGTGCCACCAGCGGCGCGGTCTCCTACGAGCAGTACTTC. Together with reference TRBV15 and TRBJ2-7, the CDR3 gives the full variable domain: DAMVIQNPRYQVTQFGKPVTLSCSQTLNHNVMYWYQQKSSQAPKLLFHYYDKDFNNEADTPDNFQSRRPNTSFCFLDIRSPGLGDTAMYLCATSGAVSYEQYFGPGTRLTVT.

CDR3 sequence: CAWSTGRAGEQYF. The CDR3 DNA is TGTGCCTGGAGTACCGGGAGGGCTGGAGAGCAGTACTTC. The chain uses TRBV30 and TRBJ2-7; 8 nucleotides match TRBD2. This CDR3 is 13 amino acids long. CDR1 is GTSNPN and CDR2 is SVGIG in the germline V gene (reference sequence). V dropped 2 bases and J dropped 7; count of bases not matched to a gene: 7.

The J gene is TRBJ2-3, the V gene TRBV2, with 10 bases identical to TRBD2. The germline CDR1 and CDR2 sequences are SNHLY and FYNNEI. The CDR3 covers 17 residues. V lost 6 bases to trimming and J lost 7 bases; unmatched junction nucleotides: 16. Written as DNA, the CDR3 is TGTGCCAGCAGCTCAACTAGCGGGACGCCCCGTCGAAATACGCAGTATTTT. Amino acids: CASSSTSGTPRRNTQYF.

This clone was seen just once. V and J are TRBV18 and TRBJ2-7; possibly TRBD1 for D (5 bases). With 4 bases removed from V and 2 bases from J, the gap between germline ends came to 18 bases. The CDR3 spans 16 residues. Looked up from germline, CDR1 is KGHSH and CDR2 is LQKENI. The DNA of the CDR3 is TGTGCCAGCTCACAGGGATCGGACACCCTTACCTACGAGCAGTACTTC. Translation gives CASSQGSDTLTYEQYF.